One and the same sample provided the 8 T cell receptor beta chains below, sequenced in a study of CD8 T cells in ankylosing spondylitis. TCRdb re-called the 5' RACE reads through MiXCR, storing one row per CDR3 protein. The sample holds some 87,000 distinct CDR3 sequences, around 25% seen once. Sequencing input: blood, either unsorted or a sorted T cell fraction (not recorded which). All receptors derive from a male donor with ankylosing spondylitis or in good health (not recorded which).

This clonotype was picked up many times. The rearrangement links TRBV6-5 to TRBJ2-3; 8 positions agree with TRBD2. The CDR3 runs to 15 residues. V was pared by 7 bases and J by 3 bases, with 9 bases of the junction left unmatched. The germline V gene encodes CDR1 MNHEY and CDR2 SVGAGI. CDR3 bases: TGTGCCAGCATTATCGGGAGGGATAGGACAGATACGCAGTATTTT. It translates to CASIIGRDRTDTQYF.

This clonotype was detected ten times or more. J is TRBJ2-1 and V is TRBV14; D is unclear. Germline CDR1 is SGHDN and CDR2 is FVKESK. This CDR3 has 13 residues. Trimming removed 1 base from V and 5 bases from J, with 6 bases in between. The CDR3 here is CASSQAHNNEQFF. The CDR3 DNA sequence: TGTGCCAGCAGCCAAGCTCACAACAATGAGCAGTTCTTC.

The V and J genes are TRBV20-1 and TRBJ1-1; unclear D gene. The germline V and J ends were trimmed by 3 bases and 6 bases, with 11 bases remaining between them. The CDR3 length is 12 residues. In germline, CDR1 is DFQATT, CDR2 SNEGSKA (reference sequence). CDR3 nucleotides: TGCAGTGCTAGCCAAGCAGGCGCTGAAGCTTTCTTT. This translates into CSASQAGAEAFF.

This rearrangement joins TRBV5-1 to TRBJ2-2; possibly TRBD1 for D (6 bases). Germline V lookup: CDR1 SGHRS, CDR2 YFSETQ. V was trimmed by 0 bases and J by 3 bases, leaving 9 bases between them. This CDR3 has 15 residues. The CDR3 loop reads CASSLADSYTGELFF. The CDR3 DNA follows: TGCGCCAGCAGCTTGGCGGACAGTTACACCGGGGAGCTGTTTTTT.

The chain carries TRBV20-1 and TRBJ2-3; TRBD2 is a possible D gene (6 bases). In germline, CDR1 is DFQATT, CDR2 SNEGSKA (reference sequence). Trimming left V 2 bases short and J 6 bases short, with 12 bases between. The CDR3 consists of 13 residues. The CDR3 region has the DNA TGCAGTGCTAGAAAGGCGGGGAAGGATACGCAGTATTTT. This encodes CSARKAGKDTQYF.

The rearrangement joins TRBV20-1 to TRBJ2-4; D perhaps matches TRBD2 (5 bases). Germline lookup yields CDR1 DFQATT and CDR2 SNEGSKA (reference sequence). V was cut by 0 bases and J by 7 bases, with 22 bases left in between. The CDR3 sequence is 17 residues long. CDR3 sequence (DNA): TGCAGTGCTAGAGATACGTCGGGGTTTGGGATCGGGAACATTCAGTACTTC. It is translated as CSARDTSGFGIGNIQYF.

This clonotype was detected a few times. The chain joins TRBV9 to TRBJ2-1, with D possibly TRBD2 on 5 matching bases. Germline lookup yields CDR1 SGDLS and CDR2 YYNGEE. CDR3 size: 15 residues. V lost 3 bases and J 1 base, leaving 11 bases between the germline ends. The CDR3: CASSASEASYNEQFF. The CDR3, as DNA: TGTGCCAGCAGCGCGTCGGAGGCATCCTACAATGAGCAGTTCTTC.

The CDR3 reads CASSLETSGRETQYF. The CDR3 nucleotides are TGCGCCAGCAGCTTGGAGACTAGCGGGAGAGAGACCCAGTACTTC. The J gene is TRBJ2-5, the V gene TRBV5-1; 12 bases fit TRBD2. This CDR3 has 15 residues. Losses at the gene ends were 0 bases for V and 4 bases for J; bases not matched to a gene: 1. Per germline, CDR1 SGHRS and CDR2 YFSETQ.